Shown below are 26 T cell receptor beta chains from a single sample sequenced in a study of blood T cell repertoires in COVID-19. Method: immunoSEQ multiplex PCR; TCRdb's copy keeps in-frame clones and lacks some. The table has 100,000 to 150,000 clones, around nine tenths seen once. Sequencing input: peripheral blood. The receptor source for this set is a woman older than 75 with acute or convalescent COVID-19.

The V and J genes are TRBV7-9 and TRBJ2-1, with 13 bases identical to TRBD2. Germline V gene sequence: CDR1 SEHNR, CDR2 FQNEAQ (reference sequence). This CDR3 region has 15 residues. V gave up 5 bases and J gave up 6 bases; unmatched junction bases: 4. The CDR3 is CASSLRLAGGNEQFF. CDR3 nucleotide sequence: TGTGCCAGCAGCCTCAGACTAGCGGGAGGCAATGAGCAGTTCTTC.

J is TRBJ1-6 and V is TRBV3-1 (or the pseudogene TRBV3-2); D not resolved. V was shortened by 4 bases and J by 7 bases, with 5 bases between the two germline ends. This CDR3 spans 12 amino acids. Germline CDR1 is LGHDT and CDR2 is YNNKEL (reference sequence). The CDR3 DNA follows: TGTGCCAGCAGCCTTATGAATTCACCCCTCCACTTT. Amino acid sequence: CASSLMNSPLHF.

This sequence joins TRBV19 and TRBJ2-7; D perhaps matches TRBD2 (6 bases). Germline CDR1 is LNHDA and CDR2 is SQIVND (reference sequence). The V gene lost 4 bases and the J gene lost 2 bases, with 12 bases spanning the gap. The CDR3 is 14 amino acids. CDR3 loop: CASSSPGRPYEQYF. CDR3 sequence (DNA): TGTGCCAGTAGTAGCCCGGGGAGGCCCTACGAGCAGTACTTC. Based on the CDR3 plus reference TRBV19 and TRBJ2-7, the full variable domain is DGGITQSPKYLFRKEGQNVTLSCEQNLNHDAMYWYRQDPGQGLRLIYYSQIVNDFQKGDIAEGYSVSREKKESFPLTVTSAQKNPTAFYLCASSSPGRPYEQYFGPGTRLTVT.

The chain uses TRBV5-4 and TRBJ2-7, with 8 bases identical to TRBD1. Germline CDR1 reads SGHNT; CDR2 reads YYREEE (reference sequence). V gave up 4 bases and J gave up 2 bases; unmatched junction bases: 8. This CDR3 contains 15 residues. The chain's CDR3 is CASSIAGTGAYEQYF. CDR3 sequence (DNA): TGTGCCAGCAGCATCGCCGGGACAGGAGCCTACGAGCAGTACTTC.

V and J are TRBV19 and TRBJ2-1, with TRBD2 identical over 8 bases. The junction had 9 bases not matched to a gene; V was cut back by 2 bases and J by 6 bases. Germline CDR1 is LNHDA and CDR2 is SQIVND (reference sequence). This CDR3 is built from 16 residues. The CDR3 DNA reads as TGTGCCAGTAGTATATCCCCAGCGGGAGAATCCAATGAGCAGTTCTTC. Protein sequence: CASSISPAGESNEQFF.

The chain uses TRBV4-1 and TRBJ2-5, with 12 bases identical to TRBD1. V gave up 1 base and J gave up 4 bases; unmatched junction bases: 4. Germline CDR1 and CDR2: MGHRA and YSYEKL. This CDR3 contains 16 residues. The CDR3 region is CASSQARDRGRETQYF. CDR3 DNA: TGCGCCAGCAGCCAAGCCCGGGACAGGGGGCGAGAGACCCAGTACTTC.

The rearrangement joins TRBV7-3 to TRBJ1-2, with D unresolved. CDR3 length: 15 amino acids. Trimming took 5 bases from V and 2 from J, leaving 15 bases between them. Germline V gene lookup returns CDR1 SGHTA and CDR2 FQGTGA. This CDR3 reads CASSPSRTGNYGYTF. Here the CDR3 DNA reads TGTGCCAGCAGCCCCAGCAGAACCGGGAACTATGGCTACACCTTC.

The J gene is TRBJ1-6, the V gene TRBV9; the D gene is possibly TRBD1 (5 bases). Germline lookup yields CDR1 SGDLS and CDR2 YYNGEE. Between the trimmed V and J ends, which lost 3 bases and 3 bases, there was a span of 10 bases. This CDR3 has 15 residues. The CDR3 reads CASSALDSYNSPLHF. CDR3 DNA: TGTGCCAGCAGCGCCCTCGACAGCTATAATTCACCCCTCCACTTT.

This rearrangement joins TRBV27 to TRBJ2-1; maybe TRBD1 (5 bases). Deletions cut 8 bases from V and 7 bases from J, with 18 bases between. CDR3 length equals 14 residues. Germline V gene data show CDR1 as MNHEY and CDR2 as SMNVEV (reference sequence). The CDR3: CASCPRGYQNEQFF. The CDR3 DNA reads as TGTGCCAGCTGCCCAAGGGGTTACCAAAATGAGCAGTTCTTC.

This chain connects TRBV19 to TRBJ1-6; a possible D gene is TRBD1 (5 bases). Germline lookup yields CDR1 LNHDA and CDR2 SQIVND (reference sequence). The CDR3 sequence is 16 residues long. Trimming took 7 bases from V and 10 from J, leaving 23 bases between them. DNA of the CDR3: TGTGCCAGTAAGCAGGATTTTGCAGGGCCTTGGTCACCCCTCCACTTT. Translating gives CASKQDFAGPWSPLHF. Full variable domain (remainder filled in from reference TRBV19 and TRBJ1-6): DGGITQSPKYLFRKEGQNVTLSCEQNLNHDAMYWYRQDPGQGLRLIYYSQIVNDFQKGDIAEGYSVSREKKESFPLTVTSAQKNPTAFYLCASKQDFAGPWSPLHFGNGTRLTVT.

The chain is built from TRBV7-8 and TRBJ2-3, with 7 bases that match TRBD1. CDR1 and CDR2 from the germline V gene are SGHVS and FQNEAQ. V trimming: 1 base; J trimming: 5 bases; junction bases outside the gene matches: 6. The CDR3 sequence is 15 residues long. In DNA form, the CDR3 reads TGTGCCAGCAGCTTAGGGGACCCAGGGGGAGATACGCAGTATTTT. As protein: CASSLGDPGGDTQYF.

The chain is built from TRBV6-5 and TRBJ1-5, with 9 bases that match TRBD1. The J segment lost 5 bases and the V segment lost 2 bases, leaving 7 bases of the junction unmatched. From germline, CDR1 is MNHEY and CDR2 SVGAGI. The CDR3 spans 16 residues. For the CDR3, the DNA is TGTGCCAGCAGTTACAAGGAGGGACAGGGATATCAGCCCCAGCATTTT. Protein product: CASSYKEGQGYQPQHF.

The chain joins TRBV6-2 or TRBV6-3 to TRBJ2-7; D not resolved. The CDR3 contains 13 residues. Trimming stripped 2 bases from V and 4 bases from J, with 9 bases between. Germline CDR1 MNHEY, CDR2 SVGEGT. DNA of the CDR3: TGTGCCAGCAGTTACGGTACCTATTACGAGCAGTACTTC. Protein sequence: CASSYGTYYEQYF.

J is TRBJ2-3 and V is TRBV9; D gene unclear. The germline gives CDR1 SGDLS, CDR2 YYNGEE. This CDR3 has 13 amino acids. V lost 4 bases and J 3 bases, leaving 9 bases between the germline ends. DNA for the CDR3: TGTGCCAGCAGCCGTTTATTTACAGATACGCAGTATTTT. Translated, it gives CASSRLFTDTQYF. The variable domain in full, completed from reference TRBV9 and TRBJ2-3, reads DSGVTQTPKHLITATGQRVTLRCSPRSGDLSVYWYQQSLDQGLQFLIQYYNGEERAKGNILERFSAQQFPDLHSELNLSSLELGDSALYFCASSRLFTDTQYFGPGTRLTVL.

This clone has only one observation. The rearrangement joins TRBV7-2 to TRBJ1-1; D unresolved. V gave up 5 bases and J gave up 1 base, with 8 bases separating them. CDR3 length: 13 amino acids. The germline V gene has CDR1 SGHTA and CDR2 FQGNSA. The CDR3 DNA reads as TGTGCCAGCAGCCTCCTGAGGAACACTGAAGCTTTCTTT. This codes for CASSLLRNTEAFF.

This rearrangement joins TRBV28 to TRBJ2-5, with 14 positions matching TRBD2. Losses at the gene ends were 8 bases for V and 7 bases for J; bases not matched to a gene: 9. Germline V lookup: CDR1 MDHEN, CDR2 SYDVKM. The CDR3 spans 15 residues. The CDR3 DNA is TGTGCCAGCGGATTGACTAGCGGGGGGGAGTGGACCCAGTACTTC. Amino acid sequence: CASGLTSGGEWTQYF.

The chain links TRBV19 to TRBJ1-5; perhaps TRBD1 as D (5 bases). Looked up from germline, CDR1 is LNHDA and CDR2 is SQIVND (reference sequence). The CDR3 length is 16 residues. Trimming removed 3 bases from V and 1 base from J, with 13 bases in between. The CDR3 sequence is CASSMRGGVSNQPQHF. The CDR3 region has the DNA TGTGCCAGTAGTATGCGGGGGGGAGTCAGCAATCAGCCCCAGCATTTT.

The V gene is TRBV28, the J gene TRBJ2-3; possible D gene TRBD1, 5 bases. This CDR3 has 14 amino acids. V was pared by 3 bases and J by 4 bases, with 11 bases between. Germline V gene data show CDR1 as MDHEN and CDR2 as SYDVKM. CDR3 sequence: CASSFSQGSDTQYF. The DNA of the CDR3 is TGTGCCAGCAGTTTCAGTCAGGGATCAGATACGCAGTATTTT.

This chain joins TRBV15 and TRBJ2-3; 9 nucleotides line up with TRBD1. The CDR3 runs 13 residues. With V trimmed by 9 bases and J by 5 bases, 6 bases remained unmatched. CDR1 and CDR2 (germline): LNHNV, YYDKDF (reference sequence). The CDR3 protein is CATKGQGQDTQYF. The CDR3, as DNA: TGTGCCACAAAGGGACAGGGACAAGATACGCAGTATTTT.

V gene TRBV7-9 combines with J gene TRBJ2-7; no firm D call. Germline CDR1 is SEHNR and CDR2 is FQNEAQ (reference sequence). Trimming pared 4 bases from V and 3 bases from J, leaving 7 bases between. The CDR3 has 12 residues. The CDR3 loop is CASSSPFYEQYF. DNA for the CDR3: TGTGCCAGCAGCTCCCCTTTCTACGAGCAGTACTTC.

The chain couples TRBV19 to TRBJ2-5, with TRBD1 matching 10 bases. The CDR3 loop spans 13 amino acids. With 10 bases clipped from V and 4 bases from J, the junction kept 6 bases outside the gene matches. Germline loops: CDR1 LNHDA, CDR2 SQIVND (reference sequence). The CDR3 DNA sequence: TGTGCCACTAGACAGGGGGCTAGAGAGACCCAGTACTTC. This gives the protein CATRQGARETQYF.

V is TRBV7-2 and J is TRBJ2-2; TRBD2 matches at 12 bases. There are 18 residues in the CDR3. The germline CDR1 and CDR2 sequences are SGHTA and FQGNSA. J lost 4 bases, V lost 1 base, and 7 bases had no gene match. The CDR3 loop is CASSLVLAGGPLTGELFF. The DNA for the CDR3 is TGTGCCAGCAGCTTAGTTCTAGCGGGAGGGCCCCTCACCGGGGAGCTGTTTTTT.

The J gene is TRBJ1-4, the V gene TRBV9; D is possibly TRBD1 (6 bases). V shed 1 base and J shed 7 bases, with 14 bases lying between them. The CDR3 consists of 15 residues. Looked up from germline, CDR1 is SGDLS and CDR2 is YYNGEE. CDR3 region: CASSVSGGPIEKLFF. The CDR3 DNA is TGTGCCAGCAGCGTAAGCGGGGGCCCTATTGAAAAACTGTTTTTT.

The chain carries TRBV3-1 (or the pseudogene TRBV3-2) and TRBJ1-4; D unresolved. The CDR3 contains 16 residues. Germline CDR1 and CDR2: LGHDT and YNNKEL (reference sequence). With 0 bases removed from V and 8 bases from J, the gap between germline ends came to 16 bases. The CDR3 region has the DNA TGTGCCAGCAGCCAAGAACGGGGTGGGGTTAGAGAAAAACTGTTTTTT. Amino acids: CASSQERGGVREKLFF.

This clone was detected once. The CDR3: CASSLARGVGTDTQYF. In DNA form, the CDR3 reads TGCGCCAGCAGCTTGGCGCGGGGGGTCGGCACAGATACGCAGTATTTT. V and J are TRBV5-1 and TRBJ2-3; 8 bases are a match to TRBD2. With V trimmed by 0 bases and J by 1 base, 4 bases remained unmatched. The CDR3 covers 16 residues. Germline V gives CDR1 SGHRS, CDR2 YFSETQ.

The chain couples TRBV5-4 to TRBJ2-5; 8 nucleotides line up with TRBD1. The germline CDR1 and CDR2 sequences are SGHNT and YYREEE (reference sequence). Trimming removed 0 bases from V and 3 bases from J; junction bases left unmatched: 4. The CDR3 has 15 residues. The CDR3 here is CASSLEPGGEETQYF. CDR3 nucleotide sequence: TGTGCCAGCAGCTTGGAGCCAGGGGGCGAAGAGACCCAGTACTTC.